The rows below give T cell receptor beta chains drawn from one sample of a study of vaccination and CD4 T cells after COVID-19. A single record per CDR3 protein comes from TCRdb applying MiXCR to the PCR reads. The data hold about 36,000 distinct CDR3 sequences, with more than 35% observed a single time. The sequenced sample was CD4+ T cells from blood, obtained about 7 months after SARS-CoV-2 vaccination. Receptors originate from a human donor who had recovered from COVID-19. CDR3s include the opening cysteine and the closing phenylalanine or tryptophan. Each record gives: V gene, clone size, J gene, D gene, CDR3 protein, CDR3 DNA. The D gene is left open where the match is weak. A clone size is listed for some rows: how often the clone was seen (once, few, many), or a class if it is expanded.

v_gene: TRBV7-9
abundance: NA
j_gene: TRBJ1-6
d_gene: NA
CDR3aa: CASSPEGTNNSPLHF
CDR3nt: TGTGCCAGCAGCCCCGAGGGGACTAATAATTCACCCCTCCACTTT

v_gene: TRBV7-9
abundance: NA
j_gene: TRBJ2-7
d_gene: TRBD1
CDR3aa: CASSLGPGQGYEQYF
CDR3nt: TGTGCCAGCAGCTTAGGTCCGGGACAGGGATACGAGCAGTACTTC

v_gene: TRBV6-1
abundance: few
j_gene: TRBJ2-3
d_gene: TRBD1
CDR3aa: CASRRTGEGDTQYF
CDR3nt: TGTGCCAGCAGGAGGACAGGGGAAGGAGATACGCAGTATTTT

v_gene: TRBV4-2
abundance: NA
j_gene: TRBJ2-1
d_gene: TRBD2
CDR3aa: CASSQMGLAGAGSYNEQFF
CDR3nt: TGTGCCAGCAGCCAGATGGGACTAGCGGGTGCTGGGTCCTACAATGAGCAGTTCTTC

v_gene: TRBV12-3/TRBV12-4
abundance: medium-sized
j_gene: TRBJ1-2
d_gene: NA
CDR3aa: CASHPGGGGYGYTF
CDR3nt: TGTGCCAGCCACCCGGGGGGAGGGGGCTATGGCTACACCTTC

v_gene: TRBV4-1
abundance: NA
j_gene: TRBJ1-6
d_gene: NA
CDR3aa: CASSRRGGTQDNSPLHF
CDR3nt: TGCGCCAGCAGCCGGAGGGGTGGCACCCAAGATAATTCACCCCTCCACTTT

v_gene: TRBV7-8
abundance: NA
j_gene: TRBJ1-5
d_gene: NA
CDR3aa: CASSGGAGQPQHF
CDR3nt: TGTGCCAGCAGCGGGGGAGCCGGTCAGCCCCAGCATTTT

v_gene: TRBV20-1
abundance: NA
j_gene: TRBJ2-2
d_gene: TRBD2
CDR3aa: CSGGLAGTGELFF
CDR3nt: TGCAGTGGAGGGCTAGCGGGGACCGGGGAGCTGTTTTTT

v_gene: TRBV7-9
abundance: many
j_gene: TRBJ1-2
d_gene: TRBD1
CDR3aa: CASSNRGPYGYTF
CDR3nt: TGTGCCAGCAGCAATAGGGGGCCCTATGGCTACACCTTC

v_gene: TRBV2
abundance: few
j_gene: TRBJ1-5
d_gene: NA
CDR3aa: CASSEAGGINQPQHF
CDR3nt: TGTGCCAGCAGTGAAGCGGGGGGCATCAATCAGCCCCAGCATTTT

v_gene: TRBV28
abundance: NA
j_gene: TRBJ1-2
d_gene: NA
CDR3aa: CAVPFSGYRGYGYTF
CDR3nt: TGTGCCGTCCCCTTCTCCGGTTATAGGGGCTATGGCTACACCTTC

v_gene: TRBV20-1
abundance: medium-sized
j_gene: TRBJ1-6
d_gene: NA
CDR3aa: CSARTGADSWSSPLHF
CDR3nt: TGCAGTGCTAGAACCGGTGCGGACAGTTGGTCTTCACCCCTCCACTTT

v_gene: TRBV7-6
abundance: NA
j_gene: TRBJ2-2
d_gene: TRBD1
CDR3aa: CASSLRTGSHTGELFF
CDR3nt: TGTGCCAGCAGCTTGCGGACAGGGAGTCACACCGGGGAGCTGTTTTTT

v_gene: TRBV20-1
abundance: few
j_gene: TRBJ1-1
d_gene: NA
CDR3aa: CSARGRSNTEAFF
CDR3nt: TGCAGTGCTAGGGGCAGGTCGAACACTGAAGCTTTCTTT

v_gene: TRBV7-9
abundance: NA
j_gene: TRBJ1-5
d_gene: NA
CDR3aa: CASSLATSQPQHF
CDR3nt: TGTGCCAGCAGCTTAGCGACTAGCCAGCCCCAGCATTTT

v_gene: TRBV20-1
abundance: NA
j_gene: TRBJ1-1
d_gene: TRBD1
CDR3aa: CSAIGTANTEAFF
CDR3nt: TGCAGTGCTATAGGGACAGCTAACACTGAAGCTTTCTTT

v_gene: TRBV2
abundance: NA
j_gene: TRBJ1-2
d_gene: NA
CDR3aa: CASSPGQRYGYTF
CDR3nt: TGTGCCAGCAGCCCAGGGCAGCGCTATGGCTACACCTTC

v_gene: TRBV20-1
abundance: medium-sized
j_gene: TRBJ2-7
d_gene: NA
CDR3aa: CSARRGAPPHEQYF
CDR3nt: TGCAGTGCTAGAAGGGGGGCACCCCCCCACGAGCAGTACTTC

v_gene: TRBV28
abundance: NA
j_gene: TRBJ2-7
d_gene: NA
CDR3aa: CASSWAPETPYEQYF
CDR3nt: TGTGCCAGCAGTTGGGCACCCGAGACACCCTACGAGCAGTACTTC

v_gene: TRBV5-1
abundance: NA
j_gene: TRBJ2-4
d_gene: NA
CDR3aa: CASSLFGSPNIQYF
CDR3nt: TGCGCCAGCAGCTTGTTCGGGTCCCCAAACATTCAGTACTTC

v_gene: TRBV27
abundance: few
j_gene: TRBJ2-3
d_gene: TRBD2
CDR3aa: CASSLRAGGIDTQYF
CDR3nt: TGTGCCAGCAGTCTACGCGCGGGAGGGATAGATACGCAGTATTTT

v_gene: TRBV19
abundance: few
j_gene: TRBJ1-1
d_gene: TRBD1
CDR3aa: CASKGGLGNTEAFF
CDR3nt: TGTGCCAGTAAAGGGGGCCTGGGGAACACTGAAGCTTTCTTT

v_gene: TRBV10-1
abundance: few
j_gene: TRBJ2-2
d_gene: TRBD2
CDR3aa: CARPGTKKIGELFF
CDR3nt: TGCGCCAGGCCCGGGACTAAGAAGATCGGGGAGCTGTTTTTT

v_gene: TRBV20-1
abundance: many
j_gene: TRBJ1-6
d_gene: TRBD1
CDR3aa: CSAITGDSPLHF
CDR3nt: TGCAGTGCTATCACAGGGGACTCACCCCTCCACTTT

v_gene: TRBV7-9
abundance: NA
j_gene: TRBJ2-3
d_gene: NA
CDR3aa: CASTLSLGSTDTQYF
CDR3nt: TGTGCCAGCACCCTTAGTCTGGGTAGTACAGATACGCAGTATTTT

v_gene: TRBV11-3
abundance: NA
j_gene: TRBJ2-3
d_gene: TRBD2
CDR3aa: CASSLGTSGRLNTQYF
CDR3nt: TGTGCCAGCAGCCTCGGGACTAGCGGGAGGCTAAATACGCAGTATTTT